This TCR beta chain was obtained from a study of T cells in Graves' hyperthyroidism and ophthalmopathy. Amplification targeted TCR beta CDR3 regions from RNA transcripts. Primed by the HTBI set, a first-round RT-PCR was run on the TCR CDR3. TCRdb reprocessed the multiplex PCR reads with MiXCR, giving one entry per CDR3 protein. Of 150,000 to 200,000 distinct CDR3 sequences in the sample, approximately 15% were seen once. Whole-study findings and limits: Expanded thyroid clonotypes (above 0.001) were mostly also found in blood. Researchers report that a 13 V-J model separated ophthalmopathy from stable hyperthyroidism.

Trimming took off 2 bases at V and 4 bases at J, with 10 bases between the two ends. CDR1 is MGHDK, CDR2 SYGVNS, per germline. CDR3 length: 14 amino acids. An absence of ophthalmopathy progression within 18 months meant stable Graves' hyperthyroidism. The authors obtained PBMCs from 7.5 to 10 ml of fresh peripheral blood. Many counts were recorded for this clonotype. The antigen is undetermined. Sequences were obtained from blood. This receptor was identified in a woman in her fifties or sixties with Graves' hyperthyroidism. V and J are TRBV25-1 and TRBJ2-3; D is unresolved. Here the CDR3 DNA reads TGTGCCAGCAGTGAAAAGGGTGGGGCAGATACGCAGTATTTT. This sequence encodes CASSEKGGADTQYF. The full variable domain, its missing parts supplied by reference TRBV25-1 and TRBJ2-3, is EADIYQTPRYLVIGTGKKITLECSQTMGHDKMYWYQQDPGMELHLIHYSYGVNSTEKGDLSSESTVSRIRTEHFPLTLESARPSHTSQYLCASSEKGGADTQYFGPGTRLTVL.